These 12 T cell receptor beta chains were sequenced from one sample in a study of B cell selection in AIRE deficiency. CD4+CD127+ cells were sorted as the conventional CD4 T cells. Method: immunoSEQ multiplex PCR; TCRdb's copy keeps in-frame clones and lacks some. The profile shows tens of thousands of clones, about 96% of them singletons. The material sequenced was conventional CD4+ T cells sorted from PBMCs. Source of these receptors: a human donor with AIRE deficiency.

V usage is TRBV4-3 and J usage is TRBJ2-3; perhaps TRBD1 as D (5 bases). The V end was cut by 3 bases, the J end by 4 bases, with 17 bases between. The germline gives CDR1 LGHNA, CDR2 YSLEER. The CDR3 covers 16 residues. CDR3 in amino acids: CASSQTAIGLADTQYF. CDR3 bases: TGCGCCAGCAGCCAGACAGCTATTGGATTGGCAGATACGCAGTATTTT.

V and J are TRBV7-9 and TRBJ2-5; the D gene is possibly TRBD1 (6 bases). This CDR3 is 14 amino acids long. Trimming shortened V by 1 base and J by 5 bases, and 11 bases separated the two germline ends. The germline CDR1 and CDR2 sequences are SEHNR and FQNEAQ (reference sequence). The CDR3 here is CASSLGGTSETQYF. In nucleotides, the CDR3 is TGTGCCAGCAGCTTAGGGGGGACATCGGAGACCCAGTACTTC. Variable domain in full (rest from reference TRBV7-9 and TRBJ2-5): DTGVSQNPRHKITKRGQNVTFRCDPISEHNRLYWYRQTLGQGPEFLTYFQNEAQLEKSRLLSDRFSAERPKGSFSTLEIQRTEQGDSAMYLCASSLGGTSETQYFGPGTRLLVL.

The rearrangement links TRBV7-9 to TRBJ1-4; D not certain. The CDR3 sequence is 14 residues long. Germline CDR1 SEHNR, CDR2 FQNEAQ (reference sequence). V was shortened by 11 bases and J by 8 bases, with 21 bases between the two germline ends. CDR3 nucleotides: TGTGCCGCGGAAACCCCGGTGTCTGGGGAAAAACTGTTTTTT. Translation gives CAAETPVSGEKLFF.

The rearrangement joins TRBV5-6 to TRBJ2-3, with TRBD2 matching 7 bases. Germline values: CDR1 SGHDT, CDR2 YYEEEE. J gave up 3 bases and V 6 bases, and 13 bases lay outside the gene matches. The CDR3 spans 16 residues. CDR3 loop: CASNRDGRGWTDTQYF. CDR3 nucleotides: TGTGCCAGCAACCGTGATGGGAGGGGATGGACAGATACGCAGTATTTT.

The chain carries TRBV9 and TRBJ2-7, with TRBD2 as a possible D gene (6 bases). The V end lost 3 bases, the J end lost 0 bases, and 22 bases lay between the germline ends. The CDR3 length is 18 residues. Looked up from germline, CDR1 is SGDLS and CDR2 is YYNGEE. The CDR3 sequence: CASSARSGPRLDSYEQYF. CDR3 bases: TGTGCCAGCAGCGCTCGTTCGGGGCCGCGACTAGACTCCTACGAGCAGTACTTC.

The chain uses TRBV7-2 and TRBJ2-3, with 15 bases matching TRBD2. Germline CDR1 reads SGHTA; CDR2 reads FQGNSA. The CDR3 consists of 16 residues. After removal of 5 bases from V and 6 bases from J, the junction contained 6 bases not matched to a gene. CDR3 amino acids: CASSPHGLAGGDTQYF. CDR3 coding DNA: TGTGCCAGCAGCCCCCACGGACTAGCGGGGGGGGATACGCAGTATTTT.

The chain is built from TRBV7-2 and TRBJ2-1, with a tentative D call TRBD2 (6 bases). The CDR3 loop spans 12 amino acids. V lost 11 bases and J 9 bases, leaving 17 bases between the germline ends. Germline V lookup: CDR1 SGHTA, CDR2 FQGNSA. The CDR3: CASAGGGIEQFF. The CDR3 nucleotides read TGTGCCTCGGCCGGGGGTGGCATTGAGCAGTTCTTC.

The V gene is TRBV7-2, the J gene TRBJ1-1, with a tentative D call TRBD1 (6 bases). Germline lookup yields CDR1 SGHTA and CDR2 FQGNSA. The V and J ends lost 5 bases and 1 base respectively, with 17 bases between them. The CDR3 length is 16 residues. Written as DNA, the CDR3 is TGTGCCAGCAGCGAGGACAGACGGGGGACGAACACTGAAGCTTTCTTT. Its protein product is CASSEDRRGTNTEAFF.

CDR3 in amino acids: CASSPGGEQFF. CDR3 DNA sequence: TGTGCCAGCAGCCCCGGGGGTGAGCAGTTCTTC. The genes are TRBV6-1 and TRBJ2-1; tentative D call: TRBD2 (6 bases). The V gene's germline CDR1 is MNHNS and CDR2 SASEGT. This CDR3 is 11 amino acids long. Trimming shortened V by 6 bases and J by 9 bases, and 9 bases separated the two germline ends.

V usage is TRBV19 and J usage is TRBJ1-5; D is unresolved. V lost 4 bases to trimming and J lost 3 bases, with 10 bases between them. Germline lookup yields CDR1 LNHDA and CDR2 SQIVND (reference sequence). This CDR3 has 14 amino acids. For the CDR3, the DNA is TGTGCCAGTAGTACCGGGCAGATCAATCAGCCCCAGCATTTT. Encoded protein: CASSTGQINQPQHF.

The CDR3 region is CASSDRVAEAFF. CDR3 nucleotide sequence: TGTGCCAGCAGTGACAGGGTTGCTGAAGCTTTCTTT. The rearrangement joins TRBV6-1 to TRBJ1-1, with a tentative D call TRBD1 (5 bases). The CDR3 consists of 12 residues. Trimming left V 3 bases short and J 6 bases short, with 8 bases between. Germline CDR1 MNHNS, CDR2 SASEGT.

The chain links TRBV4-1 to TRBJ2-3; D tentatively reads TRBD1 or TRBD2 (5 bases each). V shed 0 bases and J shed 4 bases, with 23 bases lying between them. CDR1 and CDR2 (germline): MGHRA, YSYEKL. The CDR3 has 19 residues. As DNA, the CDR3 is TGCGCCAGCAGCCAAGATGACGGGGCAGGGACGTATATGGCAGATACGCAGTATTTT. The encoded protein is CASSQDDGAGTYMADTQYF.